This TCR beta chain was sequenced during a study of graft-versus-host responses after intestinal transplantation (dated by TCRdb to the early 2020s). Background for the entire study: Recipients received multivisceral, liver-intestinal, or isolated intestinal transplants. All recipients received anti-thymocyte globulin induction followed by maintenance tacrolimus and steroids for around three years. After intestinal transplantation, graft-versus-host and host-versus-graft alloreactive T cell clones in the graft, circulation and bone marrow were tracked using bulk TCR-beta CDR3 sequencing. Alloreactive clones were identified by sequencing pre-transplant mixed lymphocyte reaction products and comparing them with unstimulated pre-transplant donor and recipient T cells. Of the roughly 24 intestinal transplant recipients enrolled in the cohort, one of whom was a retransplant, 3 patients without pretransplant specimens were excluded. Donor T cell macrochimerism was defined as a peak of at least 4% donor T cells among recipient peripheral blood mononuclear cells. Rather than going through the commercial service, samples from three later patients were sequenced in-house on an Illumina MiSeq and processed with MiXCR.

General findings and caveats noted by the study authors: In patients with donor T cell macrochimerism, the allografts had high GvH to HvG T cell clonal ratios. Conclusions were limited by the relatively low number and heterogeneity of intestinal transplant patients. Early after transplant, declines in HvG clones were associated with peak levels of circulating GvH clones. GvH clones were detected in recipient bone marrow, and some of these GvH clones were observed earlier in ileal mucosa or blood, consistent with an intestinal mucosal origin.

Blood samples were collected up to 4 times in the first month after transplant and then at least monthly when available. The library was obtained by the immunoSEQ multiplex PCR assay. Adaptive Biotechnologies carried out high-throughput TCR-beta CDR3 sequencing of genomic DNA for most patients. The authors' analysis ran thus. TCR sequencing data for some 19 patients were retrieved from Adaptive's ImmunoSEQ software; three other patients were processed with MiXCR and VDJtools. CDR3 nucleotide sequences shared between donor and recipient were removed because the origin of such sequences could not be assigned. At least 2-fold expansion over unstimulated cells and a minimum CFSE-low frequency of 0.002% (template counts) or 0.001% (read counts) were required for clones to be classified as alloreactive. Mappable clones were those detected in sequenced pre-transplant spleen, lymph node, or MLR CFSE-low populations of the donor or recipient. The cumulative frequency of alloreactive clones was calculated as a percentage of all sequences, weighted by copy number. The table comes from immuneACCESS by way of TCRdb, which keeps in-frame sequences with V and J called. Part of the clones is missing from these tables; in studies checked, under half for an unresolved V gene and the rest for unknown reasons. Clonal size and the V and J genes are those of that table, whereas D and trimming came from the DNA. In all, the sample holds 75,000 to 100,000 clones, and around nine tenths of those were seen once. Of the sample, about 16% is held by the ten largest clones.

CDR1 and CDR2 are drawn from the germline V gene: SQVTM, ANQGSEA. V and J are truncated by 7 bases and 3 bases respectively, leaving an intervening sequence of 17 bases. The CDR3 contains 14 residues, cysteine and phenylalanine counted. Only CDR3 DNA remains: 42 bases, in frame from the first base. This clone is deemed medium-sized (0.01 to 0.1%). This receptor's antigen is unknown. No much larger clone is present one base from it, and per-base qualities are unavailable. The starting material was PBMCs, obtained about 440 days after intestinal transplant. This sequence originates from a human patient who received an intestinal transplant, so some T cells may come from the graft donor. Recombination linked TRBV29-1 to TRBJ2-3; perhaps TRBD2 is the D gene, with 7 bases matching. The DNA sequence is given as TGCAGCGCTCTGGGGGGGCCGGAGACAGATACGCAGTATTTT. The encoded protein is CSALGGPETDTQYF.